The 27 T cell receptor beta chains below come from one sample, sequenced in a study of cytomegalovirus exposure and HLA in healthy donors. Researchers ran the PCR with 60 Vbeta and 13 Jbeta primers. Clones were read by immunoSEQ multiplex PCR, and TCRdb kept only the in-frame ones, dropping some. The table lists approximately 120,000 clones, with about 2.5% in the top ten. Sequences were obtained from PBMCs. The origin of the receptors is a man aged 30-40 years in good health and CMV-seronegative.

The chain links TRBV4-3 to TRBJ2-7; 11 nucleotides agree with TRBD1. Germline V gene data show CDR1 as LGHNA and CDR2 as YSLEER. CDR3 size: 14 residues. V lost 4 bases and J lost 2; bases outside the gene matches: 1. This chain's CDR3 is CASSPGQGAYEQYF. The CDR3 region has the DNA TGCGCCAGCAGCCCGGGACAGGGGGCCTACGAGCAGTACTTC.

The chain carries TRBV30 and TRBJ1-2, with D possibly matching TRBD1 (5 bases). The germline V and J ends were trimmed by 3 bases and 4 bases, with 21 bases remaining between them. Germline V CDR1 and CDR2: GTSNPN, SVGIG (reference sequence). This CDR3 comprises 16 residues. CDR3 DNA sequence: TGTGCCTGGAGAAGTGAGGGGATGGCGGGGGGCTATGGCTACACCTTC. It yields the protein CAWRSEGMAGGYGYTF.

The chain links TRBV28 to TRBJ2-7; a weak D match, TRBD2 (6 bases). From germline, CDR1 is MDHEN and CDR2 SYDVKM. The CDR3 consists of 15 residues. The V and J ends lost 7 bases and 0 bases respectively, with 16 bases between them. CDR3 sequence: CASIPNRGISYEQYF. The CDR3 DNA sequence: TGTGCCAGCATCCCCAATCGGGGGATCTCCTACGAGCAGTACTTC.

This chain connects TRBV6-1 to TRBJ2-7; no clear D. In germline, CDR1 is MNHNS, CDR2 SASEGT. This CDR3 spans 12 amino acids. V was trimmed by 7 bases and J by 5 bases, leaving 12 bases between them. This chain's CDR3 is CASTPMSNEQYF. The DNA for the CDR3 is TGTGCCAGCACCCCTATGAGTAACGAGCAGTACTTC.

This chain links TRBV11-2 with TRBJ2-3; 7 bases are shared with TRBD2. V was pared by 8 bases and J by 11 bases, with 22 bases of the junction left unmatched. The CDR3 length is 16 residues. Germline V gives CDR1 SGHAT, CDR2 FQNNGV. The CDR3 region is CASCLAFGTNHMVQYF. DNA for the CDR3: TGTGCCAGCTGTCTCGCTTTTGGGACTAACCACATGGTGCAGTATTTT.

The CDR3 DNA sequence: TGTGCCATCAGTGAGGGGTCGGGTGGCTACACCTTC. Protein product: CAISEGSGGYTF. The chain employs TRBV10-3 and TRBJ1-2, with D uncertain. This CDR3 contains 12 residues. The germline V and J ends were trimmed by 2 bases and 7 bases, with 8 bases remaining between them. Germline V gives CDR1 ENHRY, CDR2 SYGVKD.

This rearrangement joins TRBV4-2 to TRBJ2-2; 10 bases align to TRBD1. The germline V gene has CDR1 LGHNA and CDR2 YNFKEQ. This CDR3 comprises 19 residues. V shed 4 bases, J shed 5 bases, and the junction held 16 bases outside the gene matches. The CDR3 region is CASSPRQGATPRGTGELFF. CDR3 nucleotide sequence: TGTGCCAGCAGCCCGAGACAGGGGGCAACTCCCCGCGGGACCGGGGAGCTGTTTTTT.

V usage is TRBV9 and J usage is TRBJ2-2, with TRBD2 matching 7 bases. This CDR3 comprises 17 residues. V lost 1 base to trimming and J lost 1 base; unmatched junction nucleotides: 7. Germline CDR1 is SGDLS and CDR2 is YYNGEE. In nucleotides, the CDR3 is TGTGCCAGCAGCGTAAAATGGGGGGAGGGGAACACCGGGGAGCTGTTTTTT. Translation: CASSVKWGEGNTGELFF.

V is TRBV30 and J is TRBJ2-1, with TRBD2 matching 7 bases. V was clipped by 5 bases and J by 3 bases; unmatched bases: 7. Germline V gene sequence: CDR1 GTSNPN, CDR2 SVGIG (reference sequence). CDR3 size: 14 residues. Here the CDR3 reads CAWQGGAYYNEQFF. Written as DNA, the CDR3 is TGTGCCTGGCAGGGAGGGGCCTACTACAATGAGCAGTTCTTC.

The CDR3 DNA reads as TGTGCCAGCAGGATCCTACAGGGGAATCAGCCCCAGCATTTT. This encodes CASRILQGNQPQHF. The chain has TRBV2 and TRBJ1-5; 7 bases agree with TRBD1. V trimming: 6 bases; J trimming: 4 bases; junction bases outside the gene matches: 6. The CDR3 length is 14 residues. The germline V gene encodes CDR1 SNHLY and CDR2 FYNNEI.

Points on this clone: A junction end diverges from the germline sequence, so it may reflect a read error. The chain recombines TRBV27 with TRBJ2-3, with 7 bases that match TRBD1. The germline CDR1 and CDR2 sequences are MNHEY and SMNVEV (reference sequence). The CDR3 contains 14 residues. CDR3: CASSLSTGTDMQYF. The CDR3 DNA reads TGTGCCAGCAGTTTATCGACAGGGACAGATATGCAGTATTTT.

This sequence joins TRBV13 and TRBJ2-3; TRBD1 might be the D (5 bases). Germline V gene sequence: CDR1 PRHDT, CDR2 FYEKMQ (reference sequence). This CDR3 is built from 17 residues. Trimming took 4 bases from V and 0 from J, leaving 17 bases between them. CDR3 in amino acids: CASSSQGSETSTDTQYF. The CDR3 DNA sequence: TGTGCCAGCAGCTCCCAGGGAAGCGAGACTAGCACAGATACGCAGTATTTT.

The chain recombines TRBV27 with TRBJ2-1; 7 bases are a match to TRBD1. The ends lost 4 bases at V and 5 bases at J; junction bases unmatched: 8. Per germline, CDR1 MNHEY and CDR2 SMNVEV (reference sequence). The CDR3 totals 15 residues. Written as DNA, the CDR3 is TGTGCCAGCAGTTACTCCGGGACAGCTAACAATGAGCAGTTCTTC. This gives the protein CASSYSGTANNEQFF.

The chain carries TRBV28 and TRBJ1-1; a possible D gene is TRBD1 (6 bases). V was pared by 2 bases and J by 8 bases, with 18 bases between. CDR3 length: 15 amino acids. CDR1 is MDHEN, CDR2 SYDVKM, per germline. In DNA form, the CDR3 reads TGTGCCAGCAGTTTAATAGTAGGCCCGGACAGCGAAGCTTTCTTT. Its protein is CASSLIVGPDSEAFF.

For the CDR3, the DNA is TGTGCCAGCAGTCAATCTAGCGGGCGGGGGGAGCTGTTTTTT. Encoded protein: CASSQSSGRGELFF. The chain carries TRBV11-2 and TRBJ2-2; 8 bases align to TRBD2. The CDR3 is 14 amino acids. After removal of 6 bases from V and 8 bases from J, the junction contained 8 bases not matched to a gene. Germline CDR1 reads SGHAT; CDR2 reads FQNNGV.

The chain couples TRBV7-9 to TRBJ2-5; D unclear. The CDR3 contains 13 residues. Germline loops: CDR1 SEHNR, CDR2 FQNEAQ (reference sequence). The V and J ends lost 5 bases and 4 bases respectively, with 11 bases between them. CDR3 nucleotide sequence: TGTGCCAGCAGCGCGCCGGGTCGAGAGACCCAGTACTTC. It codes for CASSAPGRETQYF.

This rearrangement joins TRBV2 to TRBJ1-2; D perhaps matches TRBD1 (5 bases). Germline V gene lookup returns CDR1 SNHLY and CDR2 FYNNEI. CDR3 size: 12 residues. Trimming shortened V by 3 bases and J by 8 bases, and 10 bases separated the two germline ends. The CDR3 loop reads CASSETWGGYTF. CDR3 sequence (DNA): TGTGCCAGCAGTGAGACCTGGGGCGGCTACACCTTC.

In nucleotides, the CDR3 is TGTGCCAGCAGTGGGTCATCTCACAGGGGAGCTTTCTTT. It is translated as CASSGSSHRGAFF. The chain joins TRBV6-1 to TRBJ1-1; the match to TRBD1 covers 7 bases. The CDR3 sequence is 13 residues long. CDR1 MNHNS and CDR2 SASEGT come from the germline V gene. Trimming cost V 4 bases and J 10 bases; bases outside gene matches: 9.

V usage is TRBV28 and J usage is TRBJ2-7; TRBD2 might be the D (6 bases). Germline CDR1 reads MDHEN; CDR2 reads SYDVKM. V dropped 2 bases and J dropped 0 bases, with 8 bases sitting between them. The CDR3 runs to 14 residues. CDR3 amino acids: CASSLKGLSYEQYF. In nucleotides, the CDR3 is TGTGCCAGCAGTTTAAAGGGACTCTCCTACGAGCAGTACTTC.

The rearrangement joins TRBV30 to TRBJ2-1; D unresolved. In germline, CDR1 is GTSNPN, CDR2 SVGIG (reference sequence). The V end lost 4 bases, the J end lost 6 bases, and 7 bases lay between the germline ends. The CDR3 runs to 11 residues. The DNA for the CDR3 is TGTGCCTGGACCCACACCAATGAGCAGTTCTTC. This gives the protein CAWTHTNEQFF.

The V call is TRBV11-2, the J call TRBJ2-1, with D possibly being TRBD2 (6 bases). CDR3 size: 14 residues. CDR1 and CDR2 from the germline V gene are SGHAT and FQNNGV. Trimming stripped 2 bases from V and 7 bases from J, with 12 bases between. The CDR3 DNA is TGTGCCAGCAGCTTATACCGGGACTTGAATGAGCAGTTCTTC. It yields the protein CASSLYRDLNEQFF. Full variable domain (rest looked up from reference TRBV11-2 and TRBJ2-1): EAGVAQSPRYKIIEKRQSVAFWCNPISGHATLYWYQQILGQGPKLLIQFQNNGVVDDSQLPKDRFSAERLKGVDSTLKIQPAKLEDSAVYLCASSLYRDLNEQFFGPGTRLTVL.

The V call is TRBV28, the J call TRBJ1-5; 7 nucleotides agree with TRBD1. The germline CDR1 and CDR2 sequences are MDHEN and SYDVKM. The CDR3 runs to 16 residues. Germline trimming cut 5 bases from V and 5 bases from J; bases unmatched to any gene: 12. CDR3: CASSPRGARRYQPQHF. The CDR3 DNA follows: TGTGCCAGCAGTCCCAGGGGGGCGAGACGGTATCAGCCCCAGCATTTT.

On this clone: Different DNA sequences within this sample yield the same CDR3. This chain joins TRBV9 and TRBJ2-1, with D hard to call. Trimming pared 0 bases from V and 0 bases from J, leaving 10 bases between. CDR3 length: 16 residues. CDR1 is SGDLS and CDR2 is YYNGEE in the germline V gene. CDR3 nucleotide sequence: TGTGCCAGCAGCGTAGGACTCCGAAGCTCCTACAATGAGCAGTTCTTC. Translation gives CASSVGLRSSYNEQFF.

The genes are TRBV5-6 and TRBJ2-5; 11 nucleotides match TRBD1. TRBJ2-7 explains the end of the DNA better; the J call may be wrong. The CDR3 is made up of 19 amino acids. The germline V gene has CDR1 SGHDT and CDR2 YYEEEE. The CDR3 is CASSIHTGTGGSVIYEQYF. Here the CDR3 DNA reads TGTGCCAGCAGCATACACACCGGGACAGGGGGATCTGTGATCTACGAGCAGTACTTC.

This chain joins TRBV20-1 and TRBJ2-3; tentative D call: TRBD2 (6 bases). The V end was cut by 6 bases, the J end by 11 bases, with 15 bases between. The CDR3 totals 11 residues. Germline V gene lookup returns CDR1 DFQATT and CDR2 SNEGSKA (reference sequence). CDR3 DNA sequence: TGCAGTGCAAGAAGGCAGGAGGGGCAGTATTTT. Translated, it gives CSARRQEGQYF.

V is TRBV11-2 and J is TRBJ2-1, with 11 bases identical to TRBD2. The V gene's germline CDR1 is SGHAT and CDR2 FQNNGV. Trimming removed 5 bases from V and 6 bases from J; junction bases left unmatched: 15. The CDR3 is 18 amino acids. The CDR3 protein is CASSPGGSGRASSNEQFF. DNA for the CDR3: TGTGCCAGCAGCCCCGGGGGTAGCGGGAGGGCCAGTAGCAATGAGCAGTTCTTC.

The rearrangement uses TRBV28 and TRBJ1-2, with D possibly matching TRBD1 (6 bases). Trimming cost V 2 bases and J 2 bases, with 9 bases left between them. The CDR3 is 14 residues long. Germline values: CDR1 MDHEN, CDR2 SYDVKM. The DNA for the CDR3 is TGTGCCAGCAGTTTAGAGACAGGAAACTATGGCTACACCTTC. Translating it yields CASSLETGNYGYTF.